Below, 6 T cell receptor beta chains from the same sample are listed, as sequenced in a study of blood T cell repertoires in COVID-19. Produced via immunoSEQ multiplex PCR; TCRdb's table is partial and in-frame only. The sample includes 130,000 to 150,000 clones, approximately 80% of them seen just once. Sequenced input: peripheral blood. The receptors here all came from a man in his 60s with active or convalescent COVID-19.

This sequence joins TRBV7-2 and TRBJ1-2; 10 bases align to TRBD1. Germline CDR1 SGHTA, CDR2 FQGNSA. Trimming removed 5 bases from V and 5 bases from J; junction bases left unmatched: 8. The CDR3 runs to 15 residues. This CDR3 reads CASSAPGQGIYGYTF. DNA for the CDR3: TGTGCCAGCAGCGCACCGGGACAGGGGATTTATGGCTACACCTTC.

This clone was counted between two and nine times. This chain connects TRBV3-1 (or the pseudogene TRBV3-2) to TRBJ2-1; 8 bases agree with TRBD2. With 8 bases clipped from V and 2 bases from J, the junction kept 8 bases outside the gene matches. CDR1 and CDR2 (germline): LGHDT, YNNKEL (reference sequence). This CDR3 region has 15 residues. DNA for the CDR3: TGTGCCAGCCAGGCCTCTAGCGGGCCCTACAATGAGCAGTTCTTC. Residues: CASQASSGPYNEQFF.

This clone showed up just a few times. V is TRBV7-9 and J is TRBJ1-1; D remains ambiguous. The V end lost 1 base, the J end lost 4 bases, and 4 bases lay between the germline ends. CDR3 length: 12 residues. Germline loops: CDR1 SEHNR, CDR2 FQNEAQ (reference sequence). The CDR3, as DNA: TGTGCCAGCAGCTTAGAGAGCACTGAAGCTTTCTTT. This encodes CASSLESTEAFF.

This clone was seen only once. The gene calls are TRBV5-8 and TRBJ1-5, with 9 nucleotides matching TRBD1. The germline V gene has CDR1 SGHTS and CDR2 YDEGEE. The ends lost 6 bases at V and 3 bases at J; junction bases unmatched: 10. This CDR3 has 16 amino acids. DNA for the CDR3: TGTGCCAGCATCCCAGGGGACAGGGACCCCAATCAGCCCCAGCATTTT. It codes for CASIPGDRDPNQPQHF.

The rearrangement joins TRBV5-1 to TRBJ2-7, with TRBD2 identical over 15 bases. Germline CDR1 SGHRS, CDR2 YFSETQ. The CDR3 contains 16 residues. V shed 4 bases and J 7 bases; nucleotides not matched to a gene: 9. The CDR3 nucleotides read TGCGCCAGCAGCCAGGGGACTAGCGGGAGGCTGGGGGAGCAGTACTTC. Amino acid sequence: CASSQGTSGRLGEQYF. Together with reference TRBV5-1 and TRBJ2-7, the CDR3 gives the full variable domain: KAGVTQTPRYLIKTRGQQVTLSCSPISGHRSVSWYQQTPGQGLQFLFEYFSETQRNKGNFPGRFSGRQFSNSRSEMNVSTLELGDSALYLCASSQGTSGRLGEQYFGPGTRLTVT.

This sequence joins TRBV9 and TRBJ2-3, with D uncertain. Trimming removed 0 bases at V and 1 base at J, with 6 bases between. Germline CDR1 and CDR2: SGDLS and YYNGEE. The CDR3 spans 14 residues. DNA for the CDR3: TGTGCCAGCAGCGTAGGTCAGGGCACAGATACGCAGTATTTT. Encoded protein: CASSVGQGTDTQYF.